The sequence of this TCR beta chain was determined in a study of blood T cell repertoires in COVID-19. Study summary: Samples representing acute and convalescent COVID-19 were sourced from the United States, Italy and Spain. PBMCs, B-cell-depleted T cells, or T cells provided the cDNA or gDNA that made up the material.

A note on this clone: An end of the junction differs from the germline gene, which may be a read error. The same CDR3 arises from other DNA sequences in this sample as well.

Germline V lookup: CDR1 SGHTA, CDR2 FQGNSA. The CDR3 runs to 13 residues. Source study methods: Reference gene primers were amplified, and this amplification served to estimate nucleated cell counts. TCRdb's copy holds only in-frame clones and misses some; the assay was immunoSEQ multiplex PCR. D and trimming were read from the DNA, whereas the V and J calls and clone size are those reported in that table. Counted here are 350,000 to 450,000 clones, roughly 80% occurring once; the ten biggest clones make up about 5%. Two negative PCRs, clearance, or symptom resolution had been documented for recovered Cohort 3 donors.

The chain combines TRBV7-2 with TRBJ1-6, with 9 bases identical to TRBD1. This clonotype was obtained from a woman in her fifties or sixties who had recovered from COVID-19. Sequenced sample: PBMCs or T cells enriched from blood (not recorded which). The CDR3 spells CASSSGQGLPLHF. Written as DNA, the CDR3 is TGCGCCAGCAGCTCGGGACAGGGCTTACCCCTCCACTTT.